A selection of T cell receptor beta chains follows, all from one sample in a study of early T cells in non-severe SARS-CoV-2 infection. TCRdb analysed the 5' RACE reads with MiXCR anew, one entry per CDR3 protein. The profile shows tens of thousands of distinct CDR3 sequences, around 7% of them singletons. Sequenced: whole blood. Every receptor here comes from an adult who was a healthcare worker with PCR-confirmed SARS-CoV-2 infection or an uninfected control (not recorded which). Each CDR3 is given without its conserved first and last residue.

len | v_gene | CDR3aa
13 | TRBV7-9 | ASSLATGSTGEQY
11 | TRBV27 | ASSLRQDYEQY
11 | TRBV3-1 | ASKEGPTTEAF
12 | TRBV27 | ASTGGPGGEKLF
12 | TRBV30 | AWSVQDGTGELF
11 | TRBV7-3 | ASSLGDSYEQY
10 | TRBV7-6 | ASSPTGYTQY
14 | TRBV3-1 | ASSHSWASGTDTQY
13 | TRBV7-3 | ASSFTGASDSPLH
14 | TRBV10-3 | AIRDSVKSSGNTIY
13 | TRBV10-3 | AIMTSGRAYNEQF
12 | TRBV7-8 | ASSLAGFGTEAF
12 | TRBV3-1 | ASRLQGAGNEQF
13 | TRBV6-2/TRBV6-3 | ASSYRGTHPYEQY
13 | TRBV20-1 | SASRNTVYSYEQY
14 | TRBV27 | ASSWTGAKSTDEQF
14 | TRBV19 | ASSITGTASTDTQY
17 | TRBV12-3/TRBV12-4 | ATSFDNSPWGEITDTQY
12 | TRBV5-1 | ASSYLLSTDTQY
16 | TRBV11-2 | ASSPRDELAGAAETQY
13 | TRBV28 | ASSLGLGGTDTQY
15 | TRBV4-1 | ASSQDRVVRANTEAF
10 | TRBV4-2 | ASGSEGNTIY
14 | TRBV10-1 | ASSTRPMRGNQPQH
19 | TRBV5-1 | ASSLEGLPAGLVLAKNIQY
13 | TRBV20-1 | SANKREALKETQY
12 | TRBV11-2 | ASSLGAGEYEQY
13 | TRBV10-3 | AISVGGKGTDTQY
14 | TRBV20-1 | SARDLLAGEAGELF
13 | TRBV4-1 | ASSQVDNSRYEQY
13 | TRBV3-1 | ASSLTSGGRHEQF
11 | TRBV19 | ASSSDISYEQY
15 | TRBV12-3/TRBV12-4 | ASSLTRDRGGQETQY